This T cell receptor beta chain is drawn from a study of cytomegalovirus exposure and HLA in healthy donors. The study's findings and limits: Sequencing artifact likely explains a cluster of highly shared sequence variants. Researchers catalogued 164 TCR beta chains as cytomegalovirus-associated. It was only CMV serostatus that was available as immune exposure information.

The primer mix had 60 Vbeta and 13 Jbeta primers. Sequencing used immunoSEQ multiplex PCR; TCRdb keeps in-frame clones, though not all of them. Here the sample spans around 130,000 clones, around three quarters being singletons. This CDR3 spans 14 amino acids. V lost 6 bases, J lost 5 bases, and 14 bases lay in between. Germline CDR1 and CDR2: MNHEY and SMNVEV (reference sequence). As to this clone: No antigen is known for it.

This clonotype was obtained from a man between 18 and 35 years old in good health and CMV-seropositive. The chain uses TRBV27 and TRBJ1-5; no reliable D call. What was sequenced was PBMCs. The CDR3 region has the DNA TGTGCCAGCAGCCCCGGGTGGCTCGATCAGCCCCAGCATTTT. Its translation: CASSPGWLDQPQHF.